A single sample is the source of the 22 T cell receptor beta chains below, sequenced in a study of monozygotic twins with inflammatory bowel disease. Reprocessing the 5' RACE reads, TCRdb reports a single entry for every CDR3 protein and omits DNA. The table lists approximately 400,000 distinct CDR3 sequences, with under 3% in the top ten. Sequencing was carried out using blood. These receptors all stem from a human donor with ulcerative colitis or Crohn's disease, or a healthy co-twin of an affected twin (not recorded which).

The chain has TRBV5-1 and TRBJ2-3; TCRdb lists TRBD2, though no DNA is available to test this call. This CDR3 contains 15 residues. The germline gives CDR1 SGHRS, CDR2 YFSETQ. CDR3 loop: CASRPDAGLSDTQYF.

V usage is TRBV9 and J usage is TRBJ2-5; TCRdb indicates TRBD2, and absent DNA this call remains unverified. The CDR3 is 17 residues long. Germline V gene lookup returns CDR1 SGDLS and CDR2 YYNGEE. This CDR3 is CASSPRLAGSSQETQYF.

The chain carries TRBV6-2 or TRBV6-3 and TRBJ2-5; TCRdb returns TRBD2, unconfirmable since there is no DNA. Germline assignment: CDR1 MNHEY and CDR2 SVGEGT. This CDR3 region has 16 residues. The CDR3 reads CASTKGLAGSGETQYF.

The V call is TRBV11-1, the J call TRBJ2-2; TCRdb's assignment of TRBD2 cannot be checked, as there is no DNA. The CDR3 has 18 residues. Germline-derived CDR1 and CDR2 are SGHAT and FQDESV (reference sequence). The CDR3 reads CASSPGLAGGPNTGELFF.

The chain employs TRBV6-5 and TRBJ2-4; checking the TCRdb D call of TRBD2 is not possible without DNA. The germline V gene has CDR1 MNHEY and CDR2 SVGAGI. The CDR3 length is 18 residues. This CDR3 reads CASSYSEGLAGLKNIQYF.

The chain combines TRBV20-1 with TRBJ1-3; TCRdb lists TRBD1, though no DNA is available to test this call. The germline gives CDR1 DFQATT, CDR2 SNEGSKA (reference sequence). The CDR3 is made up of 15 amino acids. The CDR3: CSARDDRGVGNTIYF.

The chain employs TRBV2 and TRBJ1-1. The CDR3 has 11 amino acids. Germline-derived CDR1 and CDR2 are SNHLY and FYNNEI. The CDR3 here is CALWVLTEAFF.

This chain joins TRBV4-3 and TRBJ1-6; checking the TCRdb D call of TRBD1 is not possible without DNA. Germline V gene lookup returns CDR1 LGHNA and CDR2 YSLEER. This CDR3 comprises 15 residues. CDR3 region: CASSQVRGPNSPLHF.

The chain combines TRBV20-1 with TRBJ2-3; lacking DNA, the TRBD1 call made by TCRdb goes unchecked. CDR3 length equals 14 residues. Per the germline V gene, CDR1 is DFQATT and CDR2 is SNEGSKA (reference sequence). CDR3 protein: CSARERGYADTQYF.

CDR3 in amino acids: CASSFSQGVGETQYF. This chain uses TRBV27 with TRBJ2-5; no DNA is available, so the TRBD1 call from TCRdb remains unchecked. The CDR3 totals 15 residues. In germline, CDR1 is MNHEY, CDR2 SMNVEV (reference sequence).

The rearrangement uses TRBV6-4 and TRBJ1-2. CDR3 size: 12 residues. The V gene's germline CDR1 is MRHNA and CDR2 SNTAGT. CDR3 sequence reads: CASSEGSYGYTF.

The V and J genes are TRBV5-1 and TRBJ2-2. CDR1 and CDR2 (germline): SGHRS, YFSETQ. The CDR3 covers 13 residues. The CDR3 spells CASSADNTGELFF.

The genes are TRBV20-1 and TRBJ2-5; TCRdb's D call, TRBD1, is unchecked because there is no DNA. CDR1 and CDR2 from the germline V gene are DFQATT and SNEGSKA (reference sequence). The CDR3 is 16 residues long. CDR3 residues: CSARDPRGVVQETQYF.

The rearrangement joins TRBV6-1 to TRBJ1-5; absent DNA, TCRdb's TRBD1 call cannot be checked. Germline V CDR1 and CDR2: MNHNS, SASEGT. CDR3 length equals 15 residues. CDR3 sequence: CASTRGTGGDQPQHF.

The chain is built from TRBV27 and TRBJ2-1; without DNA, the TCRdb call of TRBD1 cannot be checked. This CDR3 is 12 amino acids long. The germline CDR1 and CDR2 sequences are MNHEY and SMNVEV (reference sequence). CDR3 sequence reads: CASSSPPGGRLF.

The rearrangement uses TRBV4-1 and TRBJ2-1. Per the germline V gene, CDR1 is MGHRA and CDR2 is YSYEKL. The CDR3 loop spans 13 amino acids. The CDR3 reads CASSSTEYNEQFF.

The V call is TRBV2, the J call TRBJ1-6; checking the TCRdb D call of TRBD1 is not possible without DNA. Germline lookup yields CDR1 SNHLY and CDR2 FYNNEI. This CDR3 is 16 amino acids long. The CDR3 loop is CASSEGQAYYNSPLHF.

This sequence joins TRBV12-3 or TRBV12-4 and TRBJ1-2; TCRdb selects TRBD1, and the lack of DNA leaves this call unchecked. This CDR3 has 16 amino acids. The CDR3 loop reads CASSLAGTGANYGYTF.

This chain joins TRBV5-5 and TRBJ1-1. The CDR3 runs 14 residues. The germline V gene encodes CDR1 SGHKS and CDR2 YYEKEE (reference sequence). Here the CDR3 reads CASSLIAARPEAFF.

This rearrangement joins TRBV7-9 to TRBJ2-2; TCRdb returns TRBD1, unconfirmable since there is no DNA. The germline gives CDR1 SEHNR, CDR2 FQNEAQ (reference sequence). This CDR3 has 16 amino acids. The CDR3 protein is CASSLRPAGATGELFF. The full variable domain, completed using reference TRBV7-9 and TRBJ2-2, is DTGVSQNPRHKITKRGQNVTFRCDPISEHNRLYWYRQTLGQGPEFLTYFQNEAQLEKSRLLSDRFSAERPKGSFSTLEIQRTEQGDSAMYLCASSLRPAGATGELFFGEGSRLTVL.

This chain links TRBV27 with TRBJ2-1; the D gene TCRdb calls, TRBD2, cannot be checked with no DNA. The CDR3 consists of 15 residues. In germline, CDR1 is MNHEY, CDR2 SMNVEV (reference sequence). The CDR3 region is CASSWGTSGTNEQFF.

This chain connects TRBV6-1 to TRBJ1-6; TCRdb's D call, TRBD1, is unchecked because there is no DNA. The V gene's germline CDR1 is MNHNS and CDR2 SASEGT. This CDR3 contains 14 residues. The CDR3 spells CASRPDRGLSPLHF.